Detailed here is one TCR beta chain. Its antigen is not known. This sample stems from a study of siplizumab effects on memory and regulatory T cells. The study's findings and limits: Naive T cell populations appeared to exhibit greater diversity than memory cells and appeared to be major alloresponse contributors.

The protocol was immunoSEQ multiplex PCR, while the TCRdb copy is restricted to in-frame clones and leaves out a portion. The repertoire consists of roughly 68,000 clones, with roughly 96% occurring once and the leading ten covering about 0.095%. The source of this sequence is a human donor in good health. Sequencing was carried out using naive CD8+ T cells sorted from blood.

The CDR3 loop reads CASSFRGPASPLHF. CDR3 sequence (DNA): TGTGCCAGCAGCTTCAGGGGGCCTGCTTCACCCCTCCACTTT. This rearrangement joins TRBV13 to TRBJ1-6, with 8 nucleotides matching TRBD1. The CDR3 has 14 amino acids. V lost 3 bases and J lost 9; bases outside the gene matches: 4. Germline values: CDR1 PRHDT, CDR2 FYEKMQ (reference sequence).